One and the same sample provided the 3 T cell receptor beta chains below, sequenced in a study of shared clonotypes between healthy human individuals. Terminally differentiated effector memory CD45RA+ cells were excluded by CCR7 positive selection of CD45RO-negative cells. The method was immunoSEQ multiplex PCR; TCRdb's version includes in-frame clones alone and lacks a portion of them. The table lists around 2.1 million clones, about 93% of them singletons. Source material: naive CD8+ T cells from PBMCs. Every receptor here comes from a man younger than 30 in good health. Some clones in this sample may be carry-over from other donors' samples.

The V and J genes are TRBV7-2 and TRBJ1-1; D call uncertain. Trimming shortened V by 5 bases and J by 4 bases, and 11 bases separated the two germline ends. Germline V lookup: CDR1 SGHTA, CDR2 FQGNSA. The CDR3 consists of 13 residues. Here the CDR3 DNA reads TGTGCCAGCAGCCTTCCTCCCGGCACTGAAGCTTTCTTT. Its protein is CASSLPPGTEAFF.

The chain recombines TRBV4-1 with TRBJ1-2; D unclear. Germline V CDR1 and CDR2: MGHRA, YSYEKL. V gave up 1 base and J gave up 6 bases, with 12 bases separating them. The CDR3 contains 14 residues. The CDR3 region has the DNA TGCGCCAGCAGCCAAGGGACGTTGTTGGATGGCTACACCTTC. This gives the protein CASSQGTLLDGYTF.

CDR3 nucleotide sequence: TGTGCCAGCAGAATACCGGAAAATGAGCAGTTCTTC. Its protein product is CASRIPENEQFF. J is TRBJ2-1 and V is TRBV6-5; D ambiguous. Between the trimmed V and J ends, which lost 6 bases and 7 bases, there was a span of 10 bases. In germline, CDR1 is MNHEY, CDR2 SVGAGI. The CDR3 loop spans 12 amino acids.